This T cell receptor (beta chain) was retrieved from a study of glioma-infiltrating T cells. Overall study results and limits: Tissue and blood shared very few CDR3 sequences.

Amplification of TCR alpha and beta CDR3 regions from RNA used iRepertoire nested multiplex PCR. TCRdb passed the multiplex PCR reads through MiXCR, listing each CDR3 protein once. There are 35,000 to 45,000 distinct CDR3 sequences in the sample; about 20% occur only once, and almost 6.5% lies in the top ten. In its sample, this clonotype ranks as medium-sized. No antigen is known for it. The origin of this receptor is a human donor with low-grade glioma or glioblastoma, undergoing nonglioma brain surgery, or in good health (not recorded which). Sequencing input: glioma tissue, nonneoplastic brain tissue, or PBMCs (not recorded which).

Here the CDR3 reads CSAIYRDSNYGYTF. Here the CDR3 DNA reads TGCAGTGCTATCTACAGGGATTCTAACTATGGCTACACCTTC. V and J are TRBV20-1 and TRBJ1-2, with D possibly TRBD1 on 6 matching bases. Looked up from germline, CDR1 is DFQATT and CDR2 is SNEGSKA (reference sequence). This CDR3 has 14 amino acids. The V end lost 4 bases, the J end lost 0 bases, and 12 bases lay between the germline ends.